The 22 T cell receptor beta chains given below trace back to one sample, sequenced in a study of cytotoxic CD8 clonotypes in ibrutinib-treated CLL. Sequenced by immunoSEQ multiplex PCR; TCRdb stores in-frame clones only, minus some. The sample lists 100,000 or so clones, approximately 56% seen once, with under 45% in the top ten. The sample in question was PBMCs, obtained after 24 months of ibrutinib treatment. All receptors come from a human donor with chronic lymphocytic leukemia.

CDR3 sequence reads: CASTPPRGIEAFF. CDR3 nucleotides: TGTGCCAGCACTCCACCAAGGGGAATTGAAGCTTTCTTT. J is TRBJ1-1 and V is TRBV6-1; tentatively, D is TRBD1 (5 bases). From germline, CDR1 is MNHNS and CDR2 SASEGT. Trimming pared 7 bases from V and 7 bases from J, leaving 16 bases between. The CDR3 contains 13 residues.

This clone was counted a few times. Sequence at one end of the junction differs from germline and may be a read error. The rearrangement uses TRBV7-7 and TRBJ2-2, with TRBD2 matching over 7 bases. The length of the CDR3 is 16 residues. Germline loops: CDR1 SSHAT, CDR2 FNYEAQ (reference sequence). CDR3 residues: CASSVGRGVDTGELFF. The DNA for the CDR3 is TGTGCTAGCAGCGTAGGCCGGGGGGTGGACACCGGGGAGCTGTTTTTT.

This clone has only a few counts. J is TRBJ2-7 and V is TRBV5-6, with 9 nucleotides matching TRBD1. Germline CDR1 is SGHDT and CDR2 is YYEEEE. The CDR3 is 14 amino acids. The ends lost 2 bases at V and 3 bases at J; junction bases unmatched: 3. Here the CDR3 reads CASSFGTGSYEQYF. The CDR3 coding sequence is TGTGCCAGCAGCTTCGGGACAGGGAGCTACGAGCAGTACTTC.

V gene TRBV7-2 combines with J gene TRBJ2-7; 10 bases fit TRBD2. This CDR3 is built from 15 residues. V lost 4 bases, J lost 7 bases, and 10 bases stayed unmatched. Germline values: CDR1 SGHTA, CDR2 FQGNSA. For the CDR3, the DNA is TGTGCCAGCAGCTCCCTCGTGCTAGCGGGGGTAGAGCAGTACTTC. It yields the protein CASSSLVLAGVEQYF.

The genes are TRBV9 and TRBJ2-2; D is perhaps TRBD2 (5 bases). The CDR3 is 15 residues long. Germline V gene data show CDR1 as SGDLS and CDR2 as YYNGEE. The V and J ends lost 4 bases and 3 bases respectively, with 13 bases between them. As DNA, the CDR3 is TGTGCCAGCAGCTCCGGGAAGGTGGACACCGGGGAGCTGTTTTTT. Translation: CASSSGKVDTGELFF. Using reference TRBV9 and TRBJ2-2 for the parts outside the CDR3, the full variable domain is DSGVTQTPKHLITATGQRVTLRCSPRSGDLSVYWYQQSLDQGLQFLIQYYNGEERAKGNILERFSAQQFPDLHSELNLSSLELGDSALYFCASSSGKVDTGELFFGEGSRLTVL.

V usage is TRBV6-1 and J usage is TRBJ1-3, with 7 bases matching TRBD1. Germline CDR1 reads MNHNS; CDR2 reads SASEGT. The CDR3 spans 16 residues. Germline trimming cut 2 bases from V and 0 bases from J; bases unmatched to any gene: 4. The CDR3 nucleotides are TGTGCCAGCAGTGAACTCGGGACAGACTCTGGAAACACCATATATTTT. It yields the protein CASSELGTDSGNTIYF.

The chain has TRBV30 and TRBJ1-2, with a weak D call TRBD1 (5 bases). The CDR3 runs to 14 residues. V was clipped by 0 bases and J by 7 bases, with 15 bases between them. Germline values: CDR1 GTSNPN, CDR2 SVGIG (reference sequence). CDR3 nucleotide sequence: TGTGCCTGGAGTGTACTCGGGGCGTTAGGTGGCTACACCTTC. It encodes CAWSVLGALGGYTF.

This sequence joins TRBV27 and TRBJ1-4; 7 nucleotides line up with TRBD1. Germline trimming cut 5 bases from V and 8 bases from J; bases unmatched to any gene: 5. The CDR3 has 13 amino acids. CDR1 is MNHEY and CDR2 is SMNVEV in the germline V gene (reference sequence). The CDR3 bases are TGTGCCAGCAGTCCGACAGGGCGGGAAAAACTGTTTTTT. Its translation: CASSPTGREKLFF.

V usage is TRBV5-1 and J usage is TRBJ2-6; D perhaps matches TRBD1 (5 bases). The CDR3 covers 15 residues. V gave up 2 bases and J gave up 1 base, with 7 bases separating them. The germline gives CDR1 SGHRS, CDR2 YFSETQ. CDR3 nucleotides: TGCGCCAGCAGCTTAGGGGAATCTGGGGCCAACGTCCTGACTTTC. Translating gives CASSLGESGANVLTF.

J is TRBJ2-5 and V is TRBV11-3; 8 bases line up with TRBD1. The CDR3 has 17 amino acids. From germline, CDR1 is SGHNT and CDR2 YENEEA. The J segment lost 0 bases and the V segment lost 5 bases, leaving 11 bases of the junction unmatched. The CDR3 sequence: CASSRLSTGVYQETQYF. As DNA, the CDR3 is TGTGCCAGCAGCCGACTGTCGACAGGGGTATACCAAGAGACCCAGTACTTC.

The V and J genes are TRBV5-1 and TRBJ2-7, with 9 positions matching TRBD1. Per the germline V gene, CDR1 is SGHRS and CDR2 is YFSETQ. V trimming: 6 bases; J trimming: 5 bases; junction bases outside the gene matches: 12. CDR3 length equals 15 residues. For the CDR3, the DNA is TGCGCCAGCACTCGACAGGGGGAAAGGTTCGACGAGCAGTACTTC. Its translation: CASTRQGERFDEQYF.

This clone was recorded a few times. The rearrangement uses TRBV6-5 and TRBJ1-2; D possibly corresponds to TRBD1 (5 bases). This CDR3 has 13 residues. Germline V CDR1 and CDR2: MNHEY, SVGAGI. Trimming took off 4 bases at V and 8 bases at J, with 14 bases between the two ends. DNA for the CDR3: TGTGCCAGCAGTTCGACTCAGCGGGGGGGCTACACCTTC. Translated: CASSSTQRGGYTF.

The chain has TRBV27 and TRBJ1-2, with 11 bases fitting TRBD1. With 5 bases clipped from V and 8 bases from J, the junction kept 7 bases outside the gene matches. This CDR3 region has 14 residues. The V gene's germline CDR1 is MNHEY and CDR2 SMNVEV (reference sequence). For the CDR3, the DNA is TGTGCCAGCAGTCCCGGGACAGGGGGATCGGGCTACACCTTC. Encoded protein: CASSPGTGGSGYTF.

The chain has TRBV5-1 and TRBJ1-1, with a tentative D call TRBD1 (6 bases). V lost 1 base to trimming and J lost 0 bases, with 13 bases between them. Germline-derived CDR1 and CDR2 are SGHRS and YFSETQ. The CDR3 is 16 residues long. This CDR3 is CASSLWTARMNTEAFF. DNA of the CDR3: TGCGCCAGCAGCTTGTGGACAGCCCGGATGAACACTGAAGCTTTCTTT.

The V and J genes are TRBV7-2 and TRBJ2-3; 7 bases line up with TRBD2. V trimming: 10 bases; J trimming: 0 bases; junction bases outside the gene matches: 4. Germline V CDR1 and CDR2: SGHTA, FQGNSA. The CDR3 consists of 13 residues. The CDR3 region has the DNA TGTGCCAAACGACTAGCTAGCACAGATACGCAGTATTTT. Protein product: CAKRLASTDTQYF.

This clone has a handful of counts. V is TRBV12-5 and J is TRBJ2-7; 7 nucleotides match TRBD1. CDR1 is LGHNT and CDR2 is FRNRAP in the germline V gene. V was pared by 5 bases and J by 0 bases, with 7 bases of the junction left unmatched. The CDR3 covers 15 residues. The CDR3 here is CASGHLDRYSYEQYF. DNA of the CDR3: TGTGCTAGTGGTCACCTGGACAGGTACTCCTACGAGCAGTACTTC.

The V call is TRBV30, the J call TRBJ2-2; 14 bases match TRBD2. This CDR3 contains 18 residues. The V segment lost 4 bases and the J segment 0 bases; nucleotides outside the gene matches: 7. CDR1 and CDR2 from the germline V gene are GTSNPN and SVGIG (reference sequence). In DNA, the CDR3 is TGTGCCTGGACCCGGACTAGCGGGGGGAGATCGAACACCGGGGAGCTGTTTTTT. It encodes CAWTRTSGGRSNTGELFF.

This chain connects TRBV29-1 to TRBJ2-1; 13 positions agree with TRBD2. Trimming took 6 bases from V and 8 from J; bases not matched to a gene: 7. The CDR3 has 14 amino acids. In germline, CDR1 is SQVTM, CDR2 ANQGSEA. This chain's CDR3 is CSVAGLAGVDEQFF. The CDR3 DNA reads TGCAGCGTAGCTGGACTAGCGGGGGTCGATGAGCAGTTCTTC.

The genes are TRBV2 and TRBJ1-5, with D perhaps TRBD1 (5 bases). Germline V gene lookup returns CDR1 SNHLY and CDR2 FYNNEI. The CDR3 runs to 17 residues. Trimming took off 2 bases at V and 0 bases at J, with 14 bases between the two ends. Written as DNA, the CDR3 is TGTGCCAGCAGTGAACTGGGTCCAGGGAATAGCAATCAGCCCCAGCATTTT. Translating it yields CASSELGPGNSNQPQHF.

V is TRBV5-1 and J is TRBJ1-1; 8 positions agree with TRBD1. Germline CDR1 is SGHRS and CDR2 is YFSETQ. V trimming: 6 bases; J trimming: 2 bases; junction bases outside the gene matches: 6. The CDR3 covers 14 residues. CDR3 amino acids: CASTPGQGNTEAFF. The CDR3 DNA follows: TGCGCCAGCACCCCCGGACAGGGCAACACTGAAGCTTTCTTT. Looking up the rest from reference TRBV5-1 and TRBJ1-1 gives the full variable domain: KAGVTQTPRYLIKTRGQQVTLSCSPISGHRSVSWYQQTPGQGLQFLFEYFSETQRNKGNFPGRFSGRQFSNSRSEMNVSTLELGDSALYLCASTPGQGNTEAFFGQGTRLTVV.

As regards this clone: Other DNA sequences from this sample encode an identical CDR3 as well. The rearrangement uses TRBV30 and TRBJ2-1; the D is unclear. The V end lost 1 base, the J end lost 7 bases, and 8 bases lay between the germline ends. Germline values: CDR1 GTSNPN, CDR2 SVGIG (reference sequence). The CDR3 extends over 12 amino acids. CDR3 loop: CAWSAGGNEQFF. The CDR3 coding sequence is TGTGCCTGGAGTGCGGGTGGGAATGAGCAGTTCTTC. Supplemented by reference TRBV30 and TRBJ2-1, the full variable domain reads SQTIHQWPATLVQPVGSPLSLECTVEGTSNPNLYWYRQAAGRGLQLLFYSVGIGQISSEVPQNLSASRPQDRQFILSSKKLLLSDSGFYLCAWSAGGNEQFFGPGTRLTVL.

The chain employs TRBV30 and TRBJ2-1; D is ambiguous. Germline CDR1 GTSNPN, CDR2 SVGIG (reference sequence). The CDR3 loop spans 16 amino acids. V lost 3 bases and J lost 0, with 15 bases in between. CDR3 bases: TGTGCCTGGAGCGGAAGCTCAGGAAGCTCCTACAATGAGCAGTTCTTC. Its protein product is CAWSGSSGSSYNEQFF.